This T cell receptor beta chain is from a study of T cells in Graves' hyperthyroidism and ophthalmopathy. Template material for amplifying TCR beta CDR3 regions consisted of RNA transcripts. With the HTBI primer set, the TCR CDR3 went through a first round of RT-PCR. TCRdb redid the calling of the multiplex PCR reads with MiXCR, one entry per CDR3 protein. The sample contains about 350,000 distinct CDR3 sequences, 15% to 20% of which appear only once. Findings and caveats of the study: The majority of expanded thyroid clonotypes above 0.001 also appeared in blood.

V gave up 8 bases and J gave up 8 bases, with 21 bases separating them. The CDR3 has 14 amino acids. This clonotype has at least ten counts. The antigen remains unidentified. Diagnosis relied on clinical symptoms, serum thyroxine and TRAb, thyroid ultrasound and orbital computed tomography. The rearrangement uses TRBV12-3 or TRBV12-4 and TRBJ1-2; perhaps TRBD1 as D (5 bases). The source material was blood. The sequence was obtained from a young woman with Graves' hyperthyroidism. CDR3 sequence reads: CASLHLGDFEGYTF. The CDR3 nucleotides read TGTGCCAGCCTACACCTAGGGGATTTCGAAGGCTACACCTTC.